This paragraph reports one T cell receptor (beta chain). Its recognized antigen is unknown. It has no much larger one-base neighbor in the sample; base qualities were not kept. The sample's time point, from its label and the paper: baseline before oral tofacitinib. Lesional scalp punch biopsies and peripheral blood were collected from alopecia areata patients. After PBMCs were isolated by density centrifugation and stained for CD3, CD4 and CD8, a FACSAria was used to sort CD4+ and CD8+ T cells. V is reduced by 6 bases and J by 4 bases, leaving a spacing of 9 bases between them. Its CDR3 holds 12 amino acids, cysteine through phenylalanine. Of all the DNA, just the CDR3 is kept, 36 bases in frame from base 1. Reading the germline V gene gives CDR1 MNHEY and CDR2 SVGAGI. The source of the sample is a study of CD8+ T cells in alopecia areata (dated by TCRdb to 2016 to 2019). Background on the whole study: Treated patients were enrolled in an open-label pilot trial of oral tofacitinib, 5 to 10 mg twice daily, for moderate-to-severe alopecia areata. Tofacitinib was given for 6 to 18 months, followed by 6 months of follow-up off drug to assess delayed response and recurrence. The study used high-throughput TCRbeta sequencing to examine T cell clonal expansion in alopecia areata, in both the C3H/HeJ mouse model and human patients. In humans, TCRbeta sequencing was performed on scalp tissue and on sorted CD4+ and CD8+ peripheral blood T cells from healthy controls and from patients with patchy or totalis/universalis alopecia areata. Biopsies were taken from tofacitinib-treated patients at baseline and at 4 and 24 weeks of treatment, and a later scalp biopsy was taken in several of the tofacitinib-treated patients. Clonality in the scalp was compared among normal scalp (n=4), patchy alopecia areata scalp (n=8), and alopecia totalis/universalis scalp (n=8). The RNA source kit depended on sample type: the PAXgene miRNA kit for fixed scalp, the miRNeasy kit for PBMCs, and the RNeasy kit for mouse skin. TCRbeta CDR3 regions were amplified by immunoSEQ multiplex PCR using 35 Vbeta forward and 13 Jbeta reverse primers. Study-level results and caveats: Compared with normal scalp, lesional scalp had higher clonality and more expanded CD8+ clones, particularly in alopecia totalis/universalis, a pattern that suggests antigenic drive. Shared TCR sequences between patients were less evident than in mice, which may be partly attributable to HLA diversity in the patient population. Unlike mouse skin, where gammadelta T cells dominate, normal human skin contains resident alphabeta T cells that get sequenced too, which complicates analysis of the scalp TCR repertoire.

The method behind the library was the immunoSEQ multiplex PCR assay. To provide template for TCR sequencing, every sample had RNA extracted and reverse transcribed into cDNA. First-strand cDNA was synthesized with SuperScript III using a 2:1 mix of oligo-dT and random hexamers. A synthetic immune receptor repertoire was used to gauge amplification bias, and whatever bias remained was removed computationally. As for how the authors treated the data: Raw reads were preprocessed to remove errors, and CDR3 was defined according to IMGT conventions as the region from the conserved cysteine to phenylalanine. Clonality was computed by normalizing Shannon entropy by log2 of the number of productive unique TCRs and subtracting the result from 1. CD4 or CD8 identity of scalp clones was inferred by cross-referencing scalp TCRbeta sequences with sorted blood CD4 and CD8 repertoires. The clones in this table, taken by TCRdb from immuneACCESS, are in-frame only. Not every clone is retained; where verified, under half of the shortfall comes from an unresolved V gene, and the cause of the rest is unknown. The D gene and trimming were derived from the DNA, and the V and J assignments and clone size from that table. The table for this sample lists some 120,000 clones; around 50% of them were counted only once. The ten largest clones capture under 5% of the sample.

The chain couples TRBV6-5 to TRBJ1-2; the D gene lacks a confident call. This material consisted of CD4+ T cells sorted from blood, taken at week 0. The sequence was obtained from a human donor with alopecia areata. The DNA sequence is given as TGTGCCAGCAGATCGGACGGCTATGGCTACACCTTC. This codes for CASRSDGYGYTF.